Shown below are 18 T cell receptor beta chains from a single sample sequenced in a study of vaccination and CD4 T cells after COVID-19. For these receptors, no antigen is known. Oncomine TCR Beta short-read sequencing was applied to DNA from cultured CD4+ T cells. TCRdb passed the PCR reads through MiXCR, listing each CDR3 protein once. There are about 17,000 distinct CDR3 sequences in the sample; 45% to 65% occur only once, and more than 9% lies in the top ten. Treatment meaning: roughly ten-day PBMC culture with coronavirus spike peptide pools or control peptides (ViraFEST assay). What was sequenced was CD4+ T cells from blood, cultured in vitro. The receptor source for this set is a human donor who had recovered from COVID-19.

This clonotype came up a few times. This chain links TRBV10-3 with TRBJ1-2; tentatively, D is TRBD1 (5 bases). V gave up 2 bases and J gave up 8 bases, with 6 bases separating them. This CDR3 spans 11 amino acids. Germline V gene sequence: CDR1 ENHRY, CDR2 SYGVKD. The CDR3 nucleotides read TGTGCCATCAGTGAGGGGGGAGGCTACACCTTC. This gives the protein CAISEGGGYTF.

The sample holds a few counts of this clonotype. J is TRBJ1-6 and V is TRBV10-3; D is uncertain. Deletions cut 1 base from V and 13 bases from J, with 11 bases between. The CDR3 runs to 13 residues. Germline V gene sequence: CDR1 ENHRY, CDR2 SYGVKD. CDR3 bases: TGTGCCATCAGTGAGTTACCCCGGTTGCCCCTCCACTTT. Amino acid sequence: CAISELPRLPLHF.

This chain uses TRBV2 with TRBJ2-1, with D possibly matching TRBD1 (6 bases). Germline-derived CDR1 and CDR2 are SNHLY and FYNNEI. The CDR3 totals 13 residues. The germline V and J ends were trimmed by 4 bases and 8 bases, with 12 bases remaining between them. CDR3 nucleotides: TGTGCCAGCAGTGTTTATGGGGGCCATGAGCAGTTCTTC. This codes for CASSVYGGHEQFF.

The chain has TRBV20-1 and TRBJ2-7; 9 nucleotides line up with TRBD2. The CDR3 is made up of 14 amino acids. CDR1 and CDR2 (germline): DFQATT, SNEGSKA (reference sequence). Trimming removed 3 bases from V and 5 bases from J; junction bases left unmatched: 8. CDR3 nucleotides: TGCAGTGCTAGCAAGGCTAGCGGGGATGACGAGCAGTACTTC. The encoded protein is CSASKASGDDEQYF.

The rearrangement links TRBV20-1 to TRBJ1-1; D possibly corresponds to TRBD1 (5 bases). Trimming took 3 bases from V and 1 from J, leaving 12 bases between them. The CDR3 loop spans 14 amino acids. The germline gives CDR1 DFQATT, CDR2 SNEGSKA (reference sequence). For the CDR3, the DNA is TGCAGTGCTAGGACAGCCGTCCCGAACACTGAAGCTTTCTTT. This sequence encodes CSARTAVPNTEAFF.

The rearrangement uses TRBV12-3 or TRBV12-4 and TRBJ2-7, with D perhaps matching TRBD1 or TRBD2 (5 bases each). The CDR3 contains 14 residues. V was trimmed by 5 bases and J by 4 bases, leaving 15 bases between them. CDR3 sequence: CASSSRDRDYEQYF. CDR3 coding DNA: TGTGCCAGCAGTAGCCGGGACCGTGATTACGAGCAGTACTTC.

The chain joins TRBV15 to TRBJ2-7; 15 nucleotides match TRBD2. V was clipped by 0 bases and J by 9 bases; unmatched bases: 6. The CDR3 extends over 16 amino acids. Germline V gene sequence: CDR1 LNHNV, CDR2 YYDKDF (reference sequence). For the CDR3, the DNA is TGTGCCACCAGCAGAGACGGGACTAGCGGGAGGTGGGTGCAGTACTTC. This translates into CATSRDGTSGRWVQYF.

The rearrangement joins TRBV19 to TRBJ1-5; the D is unclear. The germline V and J ends were trimmed by 3 bases and 6 bases, with 18 bases remaining between them. Germline assignment: CDR1 LNHDA and CDR2 SQIVND (reference sequence). The CDR3 is made up of 16 amino acids. DNA for the CDR3: TGTGCCAGTAGTATCGCCGGCAGGAACCGAGGTCAGCCCCAGCATTTT. It translates to CASSIAGRNRGQPQHF. Together with reference TRBV19 and TRBJ1-5, the CDR3 gives the full variable domain: DGGITQSPKYLFRKEGQNVTLSCEQNLNHDAMYWYRQDPGQGLRLIYYSQIVNDFQKGDIAEGYSVSREKKESFPLTVTSAQKNPTAFYLCASSIAGRNRGQPQHFGDGTRLSIL.

The CDR3 coding sequence is TGCAGTATAATGACACCAGGAGAGACCCAGTACTTC. Translated, it gives CSIMTPGETQYF. The V call is TRBV20-1, the J call TRBJ2-5; no clear D gene. The CDR3 extends over 12 amino acids. Trimming cost V 8 bases and J 4 bases, with 14 bases left between them. Germline CDR1 DFQATT, CDR2 SNEGSKA (reference sequence).

In this sample, this clonotype turned up once. The chain links TRBV20-1 to TRBJ2-5; 8 bases fit TRBD2. The V and J ends lost 3 bases and 5 bases, in that order; junction bases with no gene match: 11. The germline CDR1 and CDR2 sequences are DFQATT and SNEGSKA (reference sequence). The CDR3 is 15 residues long. The CDR3 loop reads CSASPASGRVETQYF. The CDR3 coding sequence is TGCAGTGCTAGTCCGGCTAGCGGGCGGGTGGAGACCCAGTACTTC.

This sequence joins TRBV20-1 and TRBJ2-1, with 8 bases matching TRBD2. This CDR3 has 14 residues. After removal of 5 bases from V and 7 bases from J, the junction contained 10 bases not matched to a gene. In germline, CDR1 is DFQATT, CDR2 SNEGSKA (reference sequence). CDR3 bases: TGCAGTGCTCCAAGGACTAGCCCGAAAAATGAGCAGTTCTTC. It specifies CSAPRTSPKNEQFF.

The rearrangement uses TRBV2 and TRBJ2-5; maybe TRBD2 (6 bases). Germline values: CDR1 SNHLY, CDR2 FYNNEI. The CDR3 is 15 residues long. V was trimmed by 4 bases and J by 7 bases, leaving 19 bases between them. CDR3 coding DNA: TGTGCCAGCAGTGCTGCCACCAGACTAGTAGGGACCCAGTACTTC. Protein product: CASSAATRLVGTQYF.

V and J are TRBV7-8 and TRBJ1-1, with a tentative D call TRBD1 (6 bases). This CDR3 is 14 amino acids long. The V gene lost 10 bases and the J gene lost 3 bases, with 18 bases spanning the gap. Germline CDR1 SGHVS, CDR2 FQNEAQ. The CDR3 nucleotides are TGTGCCACCACAGCCTACAGGGCTGACACTGAAGCTTTCTTT. This gives the protein CATTAYRADTEAFF.

The rearrangement joins TRBV19 to TRBJ2-7, with 8 bases aligning to TRBD2. The CDR3 totals 14 residues. Germline-derived CDR1 and CDR2 are LNHDA and SQIVND (reference sequence). Unmatched junction bases numbered 6, after V lost 5 bases and J lost 3 bases. CDR3 nucleotides: TGTGCCAGTAGTGCGTCCGGGACTAGCTACGAGCAGTACTTC. Protein: CASSASGTSYEQYF.

This clonotype showed up just a few times. The CDR3 sequence: CATGQSNQPQHF. In nucleotides, the CDR3 is TGTGCCACGGGACAGTCCAATCAGCCCCAGCATTTT. The rearrangement joins TRBV15 to TRBJ1-5; 7 bases are a match to TRBD1. The trim removed 9 bases at V and 3 bases at J, leaving 2 bases unmatched. This CDR3 comprises 12 residues. Germline values: CDR1 LNHNV, CDR2 YYDKDF (reference sequence).

This clonotype occurred a few times. The V gene is TRBV29-1, the J gene TRBJ1-6; no clear D gene. This CDR3 has 15 amino acids. Trimming stripped 3 bases from V and 7 bases from J, with 16 bases between. The germline V gene has CDR1 SQVTM and CDR2 ANQGSEA. The CDR3 loop reads CSVDRQPHTNSPLHF. In nucleotides, the CDR3 is TGCAGCGTTGACCGACAACCCCACACAAATTCACCCCTCCACTTT.

J is TRBJ2-3 and V is TRBV20-1; maybe TRBD1 (6 bases). The germline CDR1 and CDR2 sequences are DFQATT and SNEGSKA (reference sequence). This CDR3 has 14 residues. The germline V and J ends were trimmed by 6 bases and 0 bases, with 13 bases remaining between them. CDR3 residues: CSALRTVSTDTQYF. The CDR3 DNA follows: TGCAGTGCCCTAAGGACAGTTAGCACAGATACGCAGTATTTT.

This clonotype occurred a few times. The rearrangement joins TRBV20-1 to TRBJ2-1; 11 nucleotides line up with TRBD1. CDR1 is DFQATT, CDR2 SNEGSKA, per germline (reference sequence). This CDR3 has 14 residues. The CDR3 sequence: CRVGQGAVNNEQFF. The CDR3 DNA sequence: TGCAGGGTAGGACAGGGGGCAGTCAACAATGAGCAGTTCTTC.